The rows below give T cell receptor beta chains drawn from one sample of a study of early T cells in non-severe SARS-CoV-2 infection. TCRdb re-called the 5' RACE reads with MiXCR, one entry per CDR3 protein. The sample yields about 19,000 distinct CDR3 sequences, over 4% seen once. Source material: whole blood. These receptors were obtained from an adult who was a healthcare worker with PCR-confirmed SARS-CoV-2 infection or an uninfected control (not recorded which). The CDR3 runs from the conserved cysteine through the conserved F or W. Each record gives: J gene, V gene, clone size, D gene, CDR3 DNA, CDR3 protein. The D gene is left open where the match is weak. For some rows the clone size is stated as once, few or many, or as a class when expanded; others skip it.

j_call: TRBJ2-5
v_call: TRBV25-1
clone_size: few
d_call: TRBD2
cdr3_nt: TGTGCCAGCGCCGCGATGACTAGCGGGTGCAAGTACTTC
cdr3_aa: CASAAMTSGCKYF

j_call: TRBJ2-3
v_call: TRBV5-6
clone_size: many
d_call: TRBD2
cdr3_nt: TGTGCCAGCTCCTTCCCCAGCGGGGGGTCTTCTAGCACAGATACGCAGTATTTT
cdr3_aa: CASSFPSGGSSSTDTQYF

j_call: TRBJ2-6
v_call: TRBV19
clone_size: many
d_call: TRBD2
cdr3_nt: TGTGCCAGCTCTAGCGGGGGGGCTTCTGGGGCCAACGTCCTGACTTTC
cdr3_aa: CASSSGGASGANVLTF

j_call: TRBJ2-3
v_call: TRBV28
clone_size: many
d_call: -
cdr3_nt: TGTGCCAGCAGAAGGTCCTCCACAGATACGCAGTATTTT
cdr3_aa: CASRRSSTDTQYF

j_call: TRBJ2-1
v_call: TRBV12-3/TRBV12-4
clone_size: many
d_call: TRBD2
cdr3_nt: TGTGCCAGCAGTTCAGGACTAGCCTCCAATGAGCAGTTCTTC
cdr3_aa: CASSSGLASNEQFF

j_call: TRBJ2-2
v_call: TRBV20-1
clone_size: many
d_call: -
cdr3_nt: TGCAGTGCTAGAGATTTCGCCGACACCGGGGAGCTGTTTTTT
cdr3_aa: CSARDFADTGELFF

j_call: TRBJ2-1
v_call: TRBV5-1
clone_size: many
d_call: TRBD2
cdr3_nt: TGCGCCAGCAGTTTGCCCCTGCTAGCGGGGGGCCAGGGTAGTGAGCAGTTCTTC
cdr3_aa: CASSLPLLAGGQGSEQFF

j_call: TRBJ2-5
v_call: TRBV7-3
clone_size: many
d_call: TRBD2
cdr3_nt: TGTGCCAGCAGCGCCGTCACTAGCGGTCAAGAGACCCAGTACTTC
cdr3_aa: CASSAVTSGQETQYF

j_call: TRBJ1-5
v_call: TRBV6-6
clone_size: medium-sized
d_call: -
cdr3_nt: TGTGCCAGCAGTTACTCGGTTGGCAGGGTCAATCAGCCCCAGCATTTT
cdr3_aa: CASSYSVGRVNQPQHF

j_call: TRBJ1-5
v_call: TRBV2
clone_size: few
d_call: -
cdr3_nt: TGTGCCAGCAGTGAAAGAGGGATCCAAGGGGGTCAGCCCCAGCATTTT
cdr3_aa: CASSERGIQGGQPQHF

j_call: TRBJ1-3
v_call: TRBV2
clone_size: many
d_call: -
cdr3_nt: TGTGCCAGCAGTGAAGAGAGGCTGAACCTGGGAAACACCATATATTTT
cdr3_aa: CASSEERLNLGNTIYF

j_call: TRBJ2-1
v_call: TRBV24-1
clone_size: -
d_call: TRBD2
cdr3_nt: TGTGCCACCAGTGACCCGGGACTAGCGGGGGGCAATGAGCAGCTCTTC
cdr3_aa: CATSDPGLAGGNEQLF

j_call: TRBJ1-5
v_call: TRBV19
clone_size: many
d_call: -
cdr3_nt: TGTGCCAGTAGTACTGACCCCGGGCCCCAGCATTTT
cdr3_aa: CASSTDPGPQHF

j_call: TRBJ2-7
v_call: TRBV6-5
clone_size: many
d_call: -
cdr3_nt: TGTGCCAGCAGCAAAACCACCACCTACGAGCAGTACTTC
cdr3_aa: CASSKTTTYEQYF

j_call: TRBJ2-2
v_call: TRBV5-1
clone_size: many
d_call: -
cdr3_nt: TGCGCCAGCAGCCCAGTACCCGGGGAGCTGTTTTTT
cdr3_aa: CASSPVPGELFF

j_call: TRBJ2-7
v_call: TRBV20-1
clone_size: many
d_call: TRBD2
cdr3_nt: TGCAGTGCCGACGGACTAGCAGCTACAGCCTACGAGCAGTACTTC
cdr3_aa: CSADGLAATAYEQYF

j_call: TRBJ2-3
v_call: TRBV6-5
clone_size: many
d_call: TRBD2
cdr3_nt: TGTGCCAGCAGTTACTCGAGGGTCCAGCGGGGGCCAGATACGCAGTATTTT
cdr3_aa: CASSYSRVQRGPDTQYF

j_call: TRBJ1-1
v_call: TRBV7-2
clone_size: many
d_call: -
cdr3_nt: TGTGCCAGCAGCCCACAGACAGAATTCTTTGAAGCTTTCTTT
cdr3_aa: CASSPQTEFFEAFF

j_call: TRBJ1-6
v_call: TRBV6-2/TRBV6-3
clone_size: many
d_call: -
cdr3_nt: TGTGCCAGCAGGGGATGGGGGGGATCACCCCTCCACTTT
cdr3_aa: CASRGWGGSPLHF

j_call: TRBJ2-6
v_call: TRBV12-5
clone_size: few
d_call: TRBD2
cdr3_nt: TGTGCTAGGTTTTCCGATAAGAGACTAGCGCACCCGTTTAACTCTGGGGCCAACGTCCTGACTTTC
cdr3_aa: CARFSDKRLAHPFNSGANVLTF

j_call: TRBJ1-4
v_call: TRBV7-6
clone_size: many
d_call: TRBD1
cdr3_nt: TGTGCCAGCAGCCCGAGGACAGGGGGGAATGAAAAACTGTTTTTT
cdr3_aa: CASSPRTGGNEKLFF

j_call: TRBJ2-7
v_call: TRBV20-1
clone_size: many
d_call: -
cdr3_nt: TGCAGTGCTAGAGAGGGGGAAGGTGGGTCCTACGAGCAGTACTTC
cdr3_aa: CSAREGEGGSYEQYF

j_call: TRBJ2-2
v_call: TRBV6-1
clone_size: many
d_call: -
cdr3_nt: TGTGCCAGCGGCACATCCGGGTTTATCGGGAGGAACACCGGGGAGCTGTTTTTT
cdr3_aa: CASGTSGFIGRNTGELFF

j_call: TRBJ1-1
v_call: TRBV5-8
clone_size: many
d_call: -
cdr3_nt: TGTGCCAGCAGCCCTGAACGGGTAAACACTGAAGCTTTCTTT
cdr3_aa: CASSPERVNTEAFF

j_call: TRBJ2-5
v_call: TRBV7-6
clone_size: many
d_call: -
cdr3_nt: TGTGCCAGCAGCACGATCAGGTTGGAAGAGACCCAGTACTTC
cdr3_aa: CASSTIRLEETQYF

j_call: TRBJ2-3
v_call: TRBV20-1
clone_size: many
d_call: -
cdr3_nt: TGCAGTGCTGCTCCCGTTGGACCTAGCAATACGCAGTATTTT
cdr3_aa: CSAAPVGPSNTQYF

j_call: TRBJ2-3
v_call: TRBV12-3/TRBV12-4
clone_size: many
d_call: TRBD1
cdr3_nt: TGTGCCAGCAGTCGGACAGGGAGCGATACGCAGTATTTT
cdr3_aa: CASSRTGSDTQYF

j_call: TRBJ1-5
v_call: TRBV12-5
clone_size: medium-sized
d_call: -
cdr3_nt: TGTGCTAGTGGGTGGGAGCCCAATCAGCCCCAGCATTTT
cdr3_aa: CASGWEPNQPQHF

j_call: TRBJ2-3
v_call: TRBV12-3/TRBV12-4
clone_size: medium-sized
d_call: -
cdr3_nt: TGTGCCAGCAGTTTAGACAGGGGGGGCGCAGATACGCAGTATTTT
cdr3_aa: CASSLDRGGADTQYF

j_call: TRBJ1-1
v_call: TRBV11-3
clone_size: many
d_call: -
cdr3_nt: TGTGCCAGCAGCCCGGGACCGCAGAACACTGAAGCTTTCTTT
cdr3_aa: CASSPGPQNTEAFF

j_call: TRBJ1-1
v_call: TRBV14
clone_size: few
d_call: TRBD1
cdr3_nt: TGTGCCAGCACCGGGACAGTAAACACTGAAGCTTTCTTT
cdr3_aa: CASTGTVNTEAFF

j_call: TRBJ2-7
v_call: TRBV5-1
clone_size: many
d_call: -
cdr3_nt: TGCGCCAGCAGCTTTGAATCCTACGAGCAGTACTTC
cdr3_aa: CASSFESYEQYF

j_call: TRBJ1-2
v_call: TRBV27
clone_size: many
d_call: -
cdr3_nt: TGTGCCAGCACTCCCCTAGGGGGAGGCTATGGCTACACCTTC
cdr3_aa: CASTPLGGGYGYTF

j_call: TRBJ1-5
v_call: TRBV2
clone_size: many
d_call: -
cdr3_nt: TGTGCCAGCAGTGAAACGCGGAATCAGCCCCAGCATTTT
cdr3_aa: CASSETRNQPQHF

j_call: TRBJ2-5
v_call: TRBV3-1
clone_size: many
d_call: -
cdr3_nt: TGTGCCAGCAGCCCGGCGAGGGGCCCCTCTGCGACCCAGTACTTC
cdr3_aa: CASSPARGPSATQYF

j_call: TRBJ1-6
v_call: TRBV20-1
clone_size: many
d_call: -
cdr3_nt: TGCAGTGCTAGTCTGGAGGATCGATCACCCCTCCACTTT
cdr3_aa: CSASLEDRSPLHF

j_call: TRBJ2-1
v_call: TRBV18
clone_size: medium-sized
d_call: -
cdr3_nt: TGTGCCAGCTCACCACTAGACCACAATGAGCAGTTCTTC
cdr3_aa: CASSPLDHNEQFF

j_call: TRBJ2-7
v_call: TRBV2
clone_size: many
d_call: -
cdr3_nt: TGTGCCAGCAGTGAGGGAATCGGAATGTGGCAGTACTTC
cdr3_aa: CASSEGIGMWQYF

j_call: TRBJ2-7
v_call: TRBV7-6
clone_size: many
d_call: -
cdr3_nt: TGTGCCAGCAGCCAACTTGCAGGGAACCCCTACGAGCAGTACTTC
cdr3_aa: CASSQLAGNPYEQYF

j_call: TRBJ1-2
v_call: TRBV29-1
clone_size: many
d_call: -
cdr3_nt: TGCAGCGCGGGGAATGGGGGAGGCTACACCTTC
cdr3_aa: CSAGNGGGYTF

j_call: TRBJ2-2
v_call: TRBV6-5
clone_size: -
d_call: -
cdr3_nt: TGTGCCAGCACTCCCCTAGTGGCCGGGGCCGGGGAGCTGTTTTTT
cdr3_aa: CASTPLVAGAGELFF

j_call: TRBJ2-4
v_call: TRBV5-1
clone_size: many
d_call: -
cdr3_nt: TGCGCCAGCTCAGACACAGGATCGGCCAAAAACATTCAGTACTTC
cdr3_aa: CASSDTGSAKNIQYF

j_call: TRBJ1-4
v_call: TRBV19
clone_size: many
d_call: -
cdr3_nt: TGTGCCAGTAGGACAGGTGAAAAACTGTTTTTT
cdr3_aa: CASRTGEKLFF

j_call: TRBJ1-2
v_call: TRBV20-1
clone_size: many
d_call: -
cdr3_nt: TGCAGTGCTAGAGATAACAGGGCCTCCCCTGGCTATGGCTACACCTTC
cdr3_aa: CSARDNRASPGYGYTF

j_call: TRBJ1-6
v_call: TRBV4-3
clone_size: many
d_call: -
cdr3_nt: TGCGCCAGCAGCCCCTCAGGGATGTGGGGTTCACCCCTCCACTTT
cdr3_aa: CASSPSGMWGSPLHF

j_call: TRBJ1-2
v_call: TRBV2
clone_size: -
d_call: -
cdr3_nt: TGTGCCAGCAGTGAAGCGCCCGTGGGCGGTGGCTACACCTTC
cdr3_aa: CASSEAPVGGGYTF

j_call: TRBJ2-3
v_call: TRBV6-2/TRBV6-3
clone_size: few
d_call: -
cdr3_nt: TGTGCCAGCAGTTACTCGACCCCGGCAGATACGCAGTATTTT
cdr3_aa: CASSYSTPADTQYF

j_call: TRBJ1-5
v_call: TRBV15
clone_size: many
d_call: -
cdr3_nt: TGTGCCACCAGCAGTGACATTAGCCAGCCCCAGCATTTT
cdr3_aa: CATSSDISQPQHF

j_call: TRBJ2-5
v_call: TRBV29-1
clone_size: many
d_call: TRBD2
cdr3_nt: TGCAGCGCCGCGACCGGGACTAACCACCAAGAGACCCAGTACTTC
cdr3_aa: CSAATGTNHQETQYF

j_call: TRBJ2-5
v_call: TRBV19
clone_size: many
d_call: -
cdr3_nt: TGTGCCAGTAGTTACGGAGGCAGACGGAGGGGAGAGACCCAGTACTTC
cdr3_aa: CASSYGGRRRGETQYF

j_call: TRBJ2-1
v_call: TRBV27
clone_size: many
d_call: TRBD1
cdr3_nt: TGTGCCAGCAGCTACACGGGACAGGGGCAAGAGCAGTTCTTC
cdr3_aa: CASSYTGQGQEQFF

j_call: TRBJ2-5
v_call: TRBV12-3/TRBV12-4
clone_size: many
d_call: TRBD2
cdr3_nt: TGTGCCAGCAGTTTAGGCGGGGGTTTCCAAGAGACCCAGTACTTC
cdr3_aa: CASSLGGGFQETQYF

j_call: TRBJ2-1
v_call: TRBV20-1
clone_size: many
d_call: -
cdr3_nt: TGCAGTGCTCAGGGAGTTTCCGGATACAATGAGCAGTTCTTC
cdr3_aa: CSAQGVSGYNEQFF

j_call: TRBJ1-5
v_call: TRBV27
clone_size: many
d_call: TRBD1
cdr3_nt: TGTGCCAGCAGTTTCTCCAGGGGGCACAATCAGCCCCAGCATTTT
cdr3_aa: CASSFSRGHNQPQHF

j_call: TRBJ2-1
v_call: TRBV6-1
clone_size: many
d_call: -
cdr3_nt: TGTGCCAGCACCCAGGGGGGGGGTGGTGGAAATGAGCAGTTCTTC
cdr3_aa: CASTQGGGGGNEQFF

j_call: TRBJ2-1
v_call: TRBV5-4
clone_size: many
d_call: -
cdr3_nt: TGTGCCAGCAGCCCCGGGACACCTAGCGGCTCCTACAATGAGCAGTTCTTC
cdr3_aa: CASSPGTPSGSYNEQFF